This T cell receptor (beta chain) comes out of a study of blood T cell repertoires in COVID-19. CDR1 and CDR2 (germline): MDHEN, SYDVKM. Trimming removed 5 bases from V and 3 bases from J, with 14 bases in between. The length of the CDR3 is 15 residues. Clones were sequenced by immunoSEQ multiplex PCR, and TCRdb holds only the in-frame ones, with some missing. This table holds 86,000 or so clones, roughly 96% found once. The rearrangement joins TRBV28 to TRBJ2-1, with a tentative D call TRBD1 (6 bases). The sequenced sample was peripheral blood. The clonotype comes from a human donor with active COVID-19. The donor label of this sample is uncertain. For the CDR3, the DNA is TGTGCCAGCAGTGCAACAGGGTTTCGCTACAATGAGCAGTTCTTC. Translation gives CASSATGFRYNEQFF.